This entry is about one T cell receptor beta chain. What it binds is not known. At one end the junction does not follow the germline gene, possibly because of a read error. The entry originates in a study of T cells in Graves' hyperthyroidism and ophthalmopathy. This CDR3 contains 15 residues. The germline CDR1 and CDR2 sequences are WSHSY and SAAADI. It was RNA transcripts that yielded the amplified TCR beta CDR3 regions. Using the HTBI primer set, a first-round RT-PCR was run on the TCR CDR3. MiXCR, applied by TCRdb to the multiplex PCR reads, yields one record per CDR3 protein. The sample yields over 700,000 distinct CDR3 sequences, around a third seen once. Study conclusions and caveats: Clonotypes that were expanded in thyroid above 0.001 mostly appeared in blood too.

The chain couples TRBV10-2 to TRBJ1-4, with a possible D match to TRBD1 (5 bases). The specimen sequenced was blood. This TCR derives from a woman aged 35 to 49 with Graves' hyperthyroidism. This CDR3 is CASSESRGTNERLFF. The DNA of the CDR3 is TGTGCCAGCAGTGAGTCAAGGGGAACTAATGAAAGACTGTTTTTT.